Each of the 9 T cell receptor beta chains below was sequenced from the same sample in a study of technical replicates of blood from several donors. Sequencing was performed with immunoSEQ multiplex PCR; in TCRdb, only in-frame clones are kept and a portion is missing. The table shows tens of thousands of clones, with 94% occurring only once. Sequencing was performed on T cells isolated from PBMCs. The receptors here all came from a human donor in good health.

This clone was recorded only once. This chain joins TRBV7-9 and TRBJ1-3; D gene ambiguous. Germline V CDR1 and CDR2: SEHNR, FQNEAQ (reference sequence). The ends were cut back, 1 base at V and 7 bases at J, with 17 bases in the middle. This CDR3 comprises 16 residues. The CDR3 region has the DNA TGTGCCAGCAGCTTAGTATCCCTGGCAGGCGGGAACACCATATATTTT. The encoded protein is CASSLVSLAGGNTIYF. Looking up the rest from reference TRBV7-9 and TRBJ1-3 gives the full variable domain: DTGVSQNPRHKITKRGQNVTFRCDPISEHNRLYWYRQTLGQGPEFLTYFQNEAQLEKSRLLSDRFSAERPKGSFSTLEIQRTEQGDSAMYLCASSLVSLAGGNTIYFGEGSWLTVV.

This clone has just one count. The V and J genes are TRBV10-2 and TRBJ2-7, with D possibly matching TRBD1 (5 bases). The CDR3 sequence is 16 residues long. Germline values: CDR1 WSHSY, CDR2 SAAADI. The ends were cut back, 4 bases at V and 2 bases at J, with 18 bases in the middle. DNA for the CDR3: TGCGCCAGCAGTGCGCCCCGTGGCCTGACAGCCTACGAGCAGTACTTC. Amino acids: CASSAPRGLTAYEQYF.

This chain connects TRBV27 to TRBJ1-5, with TRBD1 matching over 7 bases. Germline V CDR1 and CDR2: MNHEY, SMNVEV (reference sequence). The CDR3 consists of 13 residues. V was clipped by 10 bases and J by 4 bases; unmatched bases: 7. This CDR3 reads CATRGQPNQPQHF. Here the CDR3 DNA reads TGTGCCACCAGGGGACAGCCTAATCAGCCCCAGCATTTT.

The genes are TRBV11-2 and TRBJ1-3; 8 positions match TRBD1. Germline assignment: CDR1 SGHAT and CDR2 FQNNGV. The CDR3 is 16 residues long. With V trimmed by 8 bases and J by 0 bases, 9 bases remained unmatched. The CDR3 DNA sequence: TGTGCCAGCCGGGTGGGGGACAGGAGCTCTGGAAACACCATATATTTT. Translating it yields CASRVGDRSSGNTIYF.

J is TRBJ2-2 and V is TRBV27, with 10 bases identical to TRBD2. The CDR3 consists of 16 residues. Per germline, CDR1 MNHEY and CDR2 SMNVEV (reference sequence). The ends lost 7 bases at V and 3 bases at J; junction bases unmatched: 8. The CDR3 DNA reads as TGTGCCAGCACTCTCAGCGGGAGGGCGGACACCGGGGAGCTGTTTTTT. This encodes CASTLSGRADTGELFF.

The chain joins TRBV5-1 to TRBJ2-7; 8 bases align to TRBD1. V was clipped by 4 bases and J by 4 bases; unmatched bases: 16. The CDR3 is 17 amino acids. The germline V gene has CDR1 SGHRS and CDR2 YFSETQ. The DNA for the CDR3 is TGCGCCAGCAGCACGGGACCTACCCCAGGGGGCTCTTACGAGCAGTACTTC. It translates to CASSTGPTPGGSYEQYF.

The V and J genes are TRBV5-5 and TRBJ2-7; possible D gene TRBD1, 6 bases. This CDR3 is 15 amino acids long. Trimming took off 4 bases at V and 4 bases at J, with 18 bases between the two ends. Germline loops: CDR1 SGHKS, CDR2 YYEKEE (reference sequence). In DNA form, the CDR3 reads TGTGCCAGCAGCGACTCACAGGGACCTACGTACGAGCAGTACTTC. Translated: CASSDSQGPTYEQYF.

The rearrangement uses TRBV5-1 and TRBJ2-1, with D unresolved. Trimming stripped 0 bases from V and 7 bases from J, with 11 bases between. The germline CDR1 and CDR2 sequences are SGHRS and YFSETQ. There are 14 residues in the CDR3. The CDR3 nucleotides are TGCGCCAGCAGCTTGGATTCACCTCGGAATGAGCAGTTCTTC. It is translated as CASSLDSPRNEQFF.

The V call is TRBV6-1, the J call TRBJ2-1; 9 positions agree with TRBD1. This CDR3 contains 14 residues. The ends lost 4 bases at V and 8 bases at J; junction bases unmatched: 6. From germline, CDR1 is MNHNS and CDR2 SASEGT. CDR3 sequence: CASSAGTGTDEQFF. The CDR3 DNA follows: TGTGCCAGCAGTGCAGGGACAGGGACTGATGAGCAGTTCTTC.